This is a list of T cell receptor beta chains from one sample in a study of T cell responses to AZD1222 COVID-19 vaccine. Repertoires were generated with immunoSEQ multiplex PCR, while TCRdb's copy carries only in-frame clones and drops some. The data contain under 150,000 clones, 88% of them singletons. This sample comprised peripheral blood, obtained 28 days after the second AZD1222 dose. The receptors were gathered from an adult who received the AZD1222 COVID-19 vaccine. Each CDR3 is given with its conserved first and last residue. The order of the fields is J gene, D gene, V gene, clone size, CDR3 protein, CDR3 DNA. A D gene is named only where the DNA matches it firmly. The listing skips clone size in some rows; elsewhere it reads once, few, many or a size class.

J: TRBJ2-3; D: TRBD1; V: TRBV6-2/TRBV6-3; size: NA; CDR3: CASSYAATGVGSTDTQYF; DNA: TGTGCCAGCAGTTACGCAGCAACAGGGGTGGGTAGCACAGATACGCAGTATTTT
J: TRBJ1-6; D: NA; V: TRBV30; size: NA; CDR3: CAWGGQPSPLHF; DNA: TGTGCCTGGGGGGGTCAACCCTCACCCCTCCACTTT
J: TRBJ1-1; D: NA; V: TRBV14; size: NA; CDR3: CASSADRFRNTEAFF; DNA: TGTGCCAGCAGCGCCGACAGGTTTAGGAACACTGAAGCTTTCTTT
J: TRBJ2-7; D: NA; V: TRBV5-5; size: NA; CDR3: CASRLTPGLDEQYF; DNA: TGTGCCAGCAGATTAACCCCAGGGCTCGACGAGCAGTACTTC
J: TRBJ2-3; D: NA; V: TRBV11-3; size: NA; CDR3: CASSFHSGTDTQYF; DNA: TGTGCCAGCAGCTTCCATAGCGGCACAGATACGCAGTATTTT
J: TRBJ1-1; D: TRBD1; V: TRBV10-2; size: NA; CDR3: CASSEFPDRFFTEAFF; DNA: TGCGCCAGCAGTGAGTTCCCGGACAGGTTTTTCACTGAAGCTTTCTTT
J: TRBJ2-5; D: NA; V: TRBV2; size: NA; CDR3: CASSEVGGQETQYF; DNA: TGTGCCAGCAGTGAAGTTGGAGGGCAAGAGACCCAGTACTTC
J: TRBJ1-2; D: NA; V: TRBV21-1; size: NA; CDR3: CASSESGYTF; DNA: TGTGCCAGCAGTGAATCGGGCTACACCTTC
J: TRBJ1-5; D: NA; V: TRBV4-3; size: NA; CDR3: CASSQEWGSNQPQHF; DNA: TGCGCCAGCAGCCAAGAATGGGGTAGCAATCAGCCCCAGCATTTT
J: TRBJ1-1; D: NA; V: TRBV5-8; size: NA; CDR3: CASSLASPGTEAFF; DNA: TGTGCCAGCAGCTTGGCGAGCCCGGGGACTGAAGCTTTCTTT
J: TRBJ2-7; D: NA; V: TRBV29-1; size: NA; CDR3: CSVDVGWGEQYF; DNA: TGCAGCGTTGATGTGGGGTGGGGCGAGCAGTACTTC
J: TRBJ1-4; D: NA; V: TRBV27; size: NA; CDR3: CASSALNEKLFF; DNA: TGTGCCAGCAGTGCTCTTAATGAAAAACTGTTTTTT
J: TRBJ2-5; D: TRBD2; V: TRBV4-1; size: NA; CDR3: CASSQAIAGVGETQYF; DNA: TGCGCCAGCAGCCAAGCCATAGCGGGAGTCGGGGAGACCCAGTACTTC
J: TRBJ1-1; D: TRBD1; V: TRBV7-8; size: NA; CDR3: CASSSPTGTANTEAFF; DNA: TGTGCCAGCAGCTCCCCTACCGGGACAGCGAACACTGAAGCTTTCTTT
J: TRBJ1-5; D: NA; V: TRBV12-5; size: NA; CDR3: CASGLDSNQPQHF; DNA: TGTGCTAGTGGTTTGGACAGCAATCAGCCCCAGCATTTT
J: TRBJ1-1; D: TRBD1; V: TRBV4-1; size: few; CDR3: CASSQILRDSEAFF; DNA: TGCGCCAGCAGCCAAATCCTCCGGGACAGTGAAGCTTTCTTT
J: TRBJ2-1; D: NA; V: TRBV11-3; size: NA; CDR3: CASSLDGEQFF; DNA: TGTGCCAGCAGCTTAGATGGTGAGCAGTTCTTC
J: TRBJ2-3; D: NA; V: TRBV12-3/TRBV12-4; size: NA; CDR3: CASRADGDTQYF; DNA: TGTGCCAGCAGAGCCGACGGGGATACGCAGTATTTT
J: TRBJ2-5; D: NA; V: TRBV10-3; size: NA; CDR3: CAISESGGQETQYF; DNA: TGTGCCATCAGTGAGTCGGGGGGCCAAGAGACCCAGTACTTC
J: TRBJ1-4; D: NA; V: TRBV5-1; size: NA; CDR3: CASSIGGVGEKLFF; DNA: TGCGCCAGCAGCATTGGGGGGGTTGGAGAAAAACTGTTTTTT
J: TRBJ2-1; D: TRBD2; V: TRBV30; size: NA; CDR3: CAWTIAGDSYNEQFF; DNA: TGTGCCTGGACGATAGCGGGGGACTCCTACAATGAGCAGTTCTTC
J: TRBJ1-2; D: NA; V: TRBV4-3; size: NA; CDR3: CASSQDRKTAIF; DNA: TGCGCCAGCAGCCAAGATAGGAAAACAGCTATCTTC
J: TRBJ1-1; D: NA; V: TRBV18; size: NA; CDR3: CASSRQDHTEAFF; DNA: TGTGCCAGCTCGCGACAGGATCACACTGAAGCTTTCTTT
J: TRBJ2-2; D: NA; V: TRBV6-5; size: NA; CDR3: CASSYSYTGELFF; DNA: TGTGCCAGCAGTTACTCTTACACCGGGGAGCTGTTTTTT
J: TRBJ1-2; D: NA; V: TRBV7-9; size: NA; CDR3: CASSLARGGYTF; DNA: TGTGCCAGCAGCTTAGCGAGGGGCGGCTACACCTTC
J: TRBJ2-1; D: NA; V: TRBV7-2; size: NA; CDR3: CASSFRDNHNEQFF; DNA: TGTGCCAGCAGCTTCAGGGACAATCACAATGAGCAGTTCTTC
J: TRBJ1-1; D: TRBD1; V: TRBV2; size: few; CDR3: CASSGDRARNTEAFF; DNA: TGTGCCAGCAGTGGGGACAGGGCCCGGAACACTGAAGCTTTCTTT
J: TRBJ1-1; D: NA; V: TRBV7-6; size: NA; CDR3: CASSPLGRRWTEAFF; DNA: TGTGCCAGCAGCCCCCTGGGGAGGAGGTGGACTGAAGCTTTCTTT
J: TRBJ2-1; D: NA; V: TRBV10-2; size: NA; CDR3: CASSVGYRRYEQFF; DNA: TGCGCCAGCAGTGTGGGTTATCGGCGCTATGAGCAGTTCTTC
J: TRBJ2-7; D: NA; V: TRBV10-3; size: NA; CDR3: CAIRWDSEGSSEQYF; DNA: TGTGCCATCAGATGGGACTCGGAGGGGAGTTCAGAGCAGTACTTC
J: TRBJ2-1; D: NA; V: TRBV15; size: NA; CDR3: CATSRDNRYNEQFF; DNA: TGTGCCACCAGCAGAGATAACAGATACAATGAGCAGTTCTTC
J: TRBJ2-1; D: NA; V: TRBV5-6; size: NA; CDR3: CASSLAGEFYNEQFF; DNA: TGTGCCAGCAGCTTGGCCGGGGAATTCTACAATGAGCAGTTCTTC
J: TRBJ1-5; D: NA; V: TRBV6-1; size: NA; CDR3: CASSVRGHPQHF; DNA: TGTGCCAGCAGTGTCCGGGGGCACCCCCAGCATTTT